This T cell receptor (beta chain) is from a study of control samples from healthy donors and cancer patients (dated by TCRdb to 2018 to 2020). The library was produced with the immunoSEQ multiplex PCR assay. The table comes from immuneACCESS by way of TCRdb, which keeps in-frame sequences with V and J called. Part of the clones is missing from these tables; in studies checked, under half for an unresolved V gene and the rest for unknown reasons. In all, the sample holds more than 80,000 clones, and roughly 93% of those were seen once. Approximately 7.6% of the sample is taken by the ten largest. A remark on this clone: No antigen is known for it. The record has no base qualities; no much larger clone is one base away.

The CDR3 sequence holds 11 residues, the cysteine and phenylalanine included. Only the CDR3 region is kept as DNA, spanning 33 bases read in frame from base 1. Sequences DFQATT (CDR1) and SNEGSKA (CDR2) are obtained from the germline V gene (reference sequence). Trimming removed 0 bases from V and 5 bases from J, leaving 5 bases between the germline ends. This TCR came from a man between 18 and 35 years old in good health. Sequenced input: blood. Recombination joined TRBV20-1 with TRBJ2-7; no D gene call is confident. In nucleotides, the sequence is TGCAGTGCTAGAGACCTCAACGAGCAGTACTTC. The encoded protein is CSARDLNEQYF.